This TCR beta chain came from a study of type 1 regulatory T cells. Study background: This in vitro CD4 product, T-allo10, is enriched for Tr1 cells and alloantigen-specific. Study findings and constraints: Compared with non-Tr1 cells, Tr1 cells showed a narrower TCR repertoire.

Each CDR3 protein gets one entry after TCRdb re-called the reads with MiXCR. This table has tens of thousands of distinct CDR3 sequences, around 49% appearing once. As to this clonotype: Antigen unknown.

The CDR3 totals 13 residues. Germline-derived CDR1 and CDR2 are DFQATT and SNEGSKA (reference sequence). Trimming stripped 6 bases from V and 4 bases from J, with 13 bases between. The TCR originated in a human donor in good health. Sequencing used cultured non-Tr1 T cells, either the whole culture or a sorted T cell fraction (not recorded which). The V gene is TRBV20-1, the J gene TRBJ1-5; D ambiguous. The CDR3 sequence is CSARATNNQPQHF. CDR3 coding DNA: TGCAGTGCGCGAGCCACGAATAATCAGCCCCAGCATTTT.